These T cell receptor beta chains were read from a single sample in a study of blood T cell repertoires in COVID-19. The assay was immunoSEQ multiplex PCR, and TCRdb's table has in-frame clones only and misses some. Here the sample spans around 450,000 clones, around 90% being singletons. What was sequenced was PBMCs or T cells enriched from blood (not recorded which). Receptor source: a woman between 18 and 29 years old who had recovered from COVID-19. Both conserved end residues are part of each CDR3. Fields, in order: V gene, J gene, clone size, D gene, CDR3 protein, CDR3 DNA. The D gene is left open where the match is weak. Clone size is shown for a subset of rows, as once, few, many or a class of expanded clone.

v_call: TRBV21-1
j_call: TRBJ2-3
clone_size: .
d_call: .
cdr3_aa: CASSRPPAGGPSSTDTQYF
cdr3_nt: TGTGCCAGCAGCAGACCCCCAGCGGGGGGTCCCTCTAGCACAGATACGCAGTATTTT

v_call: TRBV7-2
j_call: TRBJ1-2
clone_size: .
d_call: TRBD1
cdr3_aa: CASRETGGDGYTF
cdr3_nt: TGTGCCAGCAGGGAGACAGGGGGCGATGGCTACACCTTC

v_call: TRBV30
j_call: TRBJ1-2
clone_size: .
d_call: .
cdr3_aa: CAWSAGGLNYGYTF
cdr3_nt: TGTGCCTGGAGTGCCGGAGGGCTCAACTATGGCTACACCTTC

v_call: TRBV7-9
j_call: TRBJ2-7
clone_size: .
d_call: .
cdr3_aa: CASSPTRGEEYEQYF
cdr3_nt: TGTGCCAGCAGCCCGACCAGAGGAGAGGAATACGAGCAGTACTTC

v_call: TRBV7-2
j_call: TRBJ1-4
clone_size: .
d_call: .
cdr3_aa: CASSPGQYNNEKLFF
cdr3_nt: TGTGCCAGCAGCCCTGGACAGTACAACAACGAAAAACTGTTTTTT

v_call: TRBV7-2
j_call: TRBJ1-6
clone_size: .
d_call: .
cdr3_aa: CASSLTGGAYNSPLHF
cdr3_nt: TGTGCCAGCAGCTTAACTGGGGGCGCCTATAATTCACCCCTCCACTTT

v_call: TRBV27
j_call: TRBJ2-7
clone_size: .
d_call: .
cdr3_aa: CASSSNPEYQLEQYF
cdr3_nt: TGTGCCAGCAGTTCCAACCCCGAGTACCAATTAGAGCAGTACTTC

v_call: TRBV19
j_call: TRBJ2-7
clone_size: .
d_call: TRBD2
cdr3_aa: CASSITSASYEQYF
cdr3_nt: TGTGCCAGTAGTATAACTAGCGCATCCTACGAGCAGTACTTC

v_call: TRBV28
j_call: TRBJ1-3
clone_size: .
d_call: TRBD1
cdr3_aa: CASSFFTGAGNTIYF
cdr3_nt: TGTGCCAGCAGTTTTTTCACAGGGGCCGGAAACACCATATATTTT

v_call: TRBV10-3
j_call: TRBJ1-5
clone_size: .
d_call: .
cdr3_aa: CATQVGGEQPQHF
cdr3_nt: TGTGCCACGCAAGTGGGCGGGGAACAGCCCCAGCATTTT

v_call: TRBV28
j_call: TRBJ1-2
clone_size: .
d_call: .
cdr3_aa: CASSLRGFDYGYTF
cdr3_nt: TGTGCCAGCAGTCTAAGAGGTTTTGATTATGGCTACACCTTC

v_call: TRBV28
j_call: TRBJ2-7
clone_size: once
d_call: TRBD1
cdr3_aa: CASRASGQGGEQYF
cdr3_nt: TGTGCCAGCAGAGCATCCGGACAGGGAGGCGAGCAGTACTTC

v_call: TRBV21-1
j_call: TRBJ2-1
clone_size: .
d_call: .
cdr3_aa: CASSRMLSGAENEQFF
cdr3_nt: TGTGCCAGCAGCCGTATGCTTAGCGGGGCGGAGAATGAGCAGTTCTTC

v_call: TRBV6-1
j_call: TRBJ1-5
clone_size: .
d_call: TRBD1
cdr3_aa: CASSGHRTGGFFQPQHF
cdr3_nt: TGTGCCAGCAGTGGCCATCGGACAGGGGGCTTTTTTCAGCCCCAGCATTTT

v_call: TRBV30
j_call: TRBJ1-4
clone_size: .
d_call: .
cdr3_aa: CASVGGATNEKLFF
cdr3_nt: TGTGCCTCTGTTGGCGGCGCAACTAATGAAAAACTGTTTTTT

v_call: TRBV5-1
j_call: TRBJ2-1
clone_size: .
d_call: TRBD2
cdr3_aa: CASSLTSGGASEQFF
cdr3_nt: TGCGCCAGCAGCTTAACTAGCGGGGGGGCCAGTGAGCAGTTCTTC

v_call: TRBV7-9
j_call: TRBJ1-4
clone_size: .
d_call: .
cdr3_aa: CASSLWGQTNEKLFF
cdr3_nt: TGTGCCAGCAGCTTATGGGGCCAAACTAATGAAAAACTGTTTTTT

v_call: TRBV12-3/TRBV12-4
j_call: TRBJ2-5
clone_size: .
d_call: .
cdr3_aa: CASGGPQETQYF
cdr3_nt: TGTGCCAGCGGAGGGCCCCAAGAGACCCAGTACTTC

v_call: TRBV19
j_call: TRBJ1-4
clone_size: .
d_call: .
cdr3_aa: CASSPGMVAEKLFF
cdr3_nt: TGTGCCAGTAGCCCCGGGATGGTAGCCGAAAAACTGTTTTTT

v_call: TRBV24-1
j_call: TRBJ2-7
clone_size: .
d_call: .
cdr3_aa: CATSDLDSPYEQYF
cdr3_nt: TGTGCCACCAGTGATTTGGACAGTCCCTACGAGCAGTACTTC

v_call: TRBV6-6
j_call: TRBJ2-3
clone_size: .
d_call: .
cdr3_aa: CASSPQWGLTDTQYF
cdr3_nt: TGTGCCAGCAGCCCCCAGTGGGGCCTCACAGATACGCAGTATTTT

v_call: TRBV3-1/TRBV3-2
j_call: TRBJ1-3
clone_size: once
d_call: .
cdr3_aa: CASSQEGAYSGNTIYF
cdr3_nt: TGTGCCAGCAGCCAAGAGGGCGCATACAGTGGAAACACCATATATTTT

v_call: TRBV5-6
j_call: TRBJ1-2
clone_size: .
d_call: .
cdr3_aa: CASSRSGLTPGGYTF
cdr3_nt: TGTGCCAGCAGTCGATCGGGACTGACTCCTGGGGGCTACACCTTC

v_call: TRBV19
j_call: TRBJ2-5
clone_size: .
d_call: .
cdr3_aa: CASSSTLTLRETQYF
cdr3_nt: TGTGCCAGTAGTTCCACCTTGACATTAAGGGAGACCCAGTACTTC

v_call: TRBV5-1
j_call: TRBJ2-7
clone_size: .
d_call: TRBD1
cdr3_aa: CASSLQTGSSYEQYF
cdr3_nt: TGCGCCAGCAGCCTCCAGACAGGGAGCTCCTACGAGCAGTACTTC

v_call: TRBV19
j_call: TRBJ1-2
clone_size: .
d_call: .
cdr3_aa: CASSIPPGGLGYTF
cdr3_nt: TGTGCCAGTAGTATTCCCCCCGGAGGGCTTGGCTACACCTTC

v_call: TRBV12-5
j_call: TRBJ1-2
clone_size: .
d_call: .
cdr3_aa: CASGLVPGRNGYTF
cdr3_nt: TGTGCTAGTGGTTTGGTACCAGGGAGGAATGGCTACACCTTC

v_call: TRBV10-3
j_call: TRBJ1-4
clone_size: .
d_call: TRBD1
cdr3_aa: CATSGTGDEKLFF
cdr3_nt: TGTGCCACCTCTGGGACAGGGGATGAAAAACTGTTTTTT

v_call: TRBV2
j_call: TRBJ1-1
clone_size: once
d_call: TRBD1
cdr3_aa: CASSVDRARTEAFF
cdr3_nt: TGTGCCAGCAGTGTTGACAGGGCGAGGACTGAAGCTTTCTTT

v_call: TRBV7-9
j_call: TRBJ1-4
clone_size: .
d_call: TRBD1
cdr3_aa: CASSLSDRNEKLFF
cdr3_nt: TGTGCCAGCAGCCTTTCGGACAGGAATGAAAAACTGTTTTTT

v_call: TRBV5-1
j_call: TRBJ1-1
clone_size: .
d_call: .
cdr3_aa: CASSILGAQEAFF
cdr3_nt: TGCGCCAGCAGTATCTTGGGGGCGCAGGAAGCTTTCTTT

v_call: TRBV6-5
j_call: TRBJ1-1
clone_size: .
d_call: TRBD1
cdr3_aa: CASSYGQGPEAFF
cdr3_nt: TGTGCCAGCAGTTACGGACAGGGCCCTGAAGCTTTCTTT

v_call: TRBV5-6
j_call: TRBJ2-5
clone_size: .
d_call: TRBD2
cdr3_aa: CASSLDPGGETQYF
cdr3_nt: TGTGCCAGCAGCTTGGACCCGGGGGGGGAGACCCAGTACTTC

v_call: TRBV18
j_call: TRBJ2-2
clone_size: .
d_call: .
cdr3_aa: CASSPRRVTGTGELFF
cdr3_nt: TGTGCCAGCTCACCAAGGAGGGTGACTGGCACCGGGGAGCTGTTTTTT

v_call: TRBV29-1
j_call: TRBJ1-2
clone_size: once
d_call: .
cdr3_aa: CSVEVVRGDYGYTF
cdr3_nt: TGCAGCGTTGAAGTCGTTCGGGGAGACTATGGCTACACCTTC

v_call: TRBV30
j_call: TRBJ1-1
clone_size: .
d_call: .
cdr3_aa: CAWSKTGPEAFF
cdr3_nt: TGTGCCTGGAGTAAGACAGGCCCCGAAGCTTTCTTT

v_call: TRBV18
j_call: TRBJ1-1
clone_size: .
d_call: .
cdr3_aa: CASSRITGDDTEAFF
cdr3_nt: TGTGCCAGCTCACGTATTACGGGAGACGACACTGAAGCTTTCTTT

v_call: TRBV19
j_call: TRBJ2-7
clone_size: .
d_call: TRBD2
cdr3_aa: CASSIRGSGLAGAEEQYF
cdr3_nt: TGTGCCAGTAGTATCCGGGGGTCAGGGCTAGCGGGGGCGGAAGAGCAGTACTTC

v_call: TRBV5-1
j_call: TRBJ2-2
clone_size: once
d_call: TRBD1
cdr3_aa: CASRDRDTGELFF
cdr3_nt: TGCGCCAGCCGGGACAGGGATACCGGGGAGCTGTTTTTT

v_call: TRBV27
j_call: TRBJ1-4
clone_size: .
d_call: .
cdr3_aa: CASRDPLKRKLFF
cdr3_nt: TGTGCCAGCAGAGACCCCTTAAAGCGAAAACTGTTTTTT

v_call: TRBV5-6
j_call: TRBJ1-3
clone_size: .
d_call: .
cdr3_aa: CASSGDRLSNTIYF
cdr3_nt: TGTGCCAGCAGCGGCGACAGGCTCAGTAACACCATATATTTT

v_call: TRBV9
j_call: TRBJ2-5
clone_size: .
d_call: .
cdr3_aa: CASSVGSTVSQETQYF
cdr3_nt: TGTGCCAGCAGCGTAGGGTCGACAGTTTCCCAAGAGACCCAGTACTTC

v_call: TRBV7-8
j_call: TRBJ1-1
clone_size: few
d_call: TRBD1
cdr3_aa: CASSLGAHRGARTEAFF
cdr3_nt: TGTGCCAGCAGCTTAGGAGCCCACAGGGGGGCGAGGACTGAAGCTTTCTTT

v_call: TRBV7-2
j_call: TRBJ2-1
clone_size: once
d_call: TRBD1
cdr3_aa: CASSPGTGGAYEQFF
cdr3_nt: TGTGCCAGCAGCCCCGGGACAGGGGGCGCCTATGAGCAGTTCTTC

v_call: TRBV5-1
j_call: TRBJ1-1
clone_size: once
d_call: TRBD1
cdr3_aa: CASAFGTENTEAFF
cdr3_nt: TGCGCCAGCGCCTTCGGGACAGAGAACACTGAAGCTTTCTTT

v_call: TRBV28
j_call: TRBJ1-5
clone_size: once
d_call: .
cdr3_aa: CASSLAGDSNQPQHF
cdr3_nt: TGTGCCAGCAGTTTAGCCGGGGATAGCAATCAGCCCCAGCATTTT

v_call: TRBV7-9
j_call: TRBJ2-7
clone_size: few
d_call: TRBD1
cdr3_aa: CASSFGTGGEQYF
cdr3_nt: TGTGCCAGCAGCTTCGGGACAGGTGGCGAGCAGTACTTC

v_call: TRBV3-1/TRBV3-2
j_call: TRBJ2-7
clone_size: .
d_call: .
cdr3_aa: CASSQDHSSYEQYF
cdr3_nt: TGTGCCAGCAGCCAAGATCACAGCTCCTACGAGCAGTACTTC

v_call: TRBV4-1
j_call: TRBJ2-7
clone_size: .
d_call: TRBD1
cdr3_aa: CASSHPGQTYEQYF
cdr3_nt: TGCGCCAGCAGCCACCCGGGACAGACCTACGAGCAGTACTTC

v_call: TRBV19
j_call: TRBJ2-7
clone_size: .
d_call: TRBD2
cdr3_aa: CASSTRTSGGDEQYF
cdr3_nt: TGTGCCAGTAGTACCCGGACTAGCGGGGGGGACGAGCAGTACTTC

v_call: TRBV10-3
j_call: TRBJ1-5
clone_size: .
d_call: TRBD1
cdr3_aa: CAISGGTGGNQPQHF
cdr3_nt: TGTGCCATCAGTGGGGGGACAGGGGGCAATCAGCCCCAGCATTTT

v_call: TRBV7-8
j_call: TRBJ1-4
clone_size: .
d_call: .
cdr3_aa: CASSPVGVTSNEKLFF
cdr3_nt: TGTGCCAGCAGCCCAGTAGGGGTTACTTCTAATGAAAAACTGTTTTTT

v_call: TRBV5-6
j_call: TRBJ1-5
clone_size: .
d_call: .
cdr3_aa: CASSQNGRQPQHF
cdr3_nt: TGTGCCAGCAGCCAGAACGGGAGGCAGCCCCAGCATTTT